Sequencing of this TCR beta chain was carried out in a study of blood T cell repertoires in COVID-19. Study overall: PBMCs, B-cell-depleted T cells, or T cells provided the cDNA or gDNA that made up the material.

CDR1 and CDR2 (germline): SGHRS, YFSETQ. V lost 0 bases to trimming and J lost 6 bases, with 7 bases between them. The CDR3 runs to 12 residues. TCRdb keeps only in-frame clones here, not all; method: immunoSEQ multiplex PCR. The sample includes about 320,000 clones, about nine tenths of them seen just once. The chain uses TRBV5-1 and TRBJ2-7; D perhaps matches TRBD1 (5 bases). This receptor was obtained from a woman younger than 35 who had recovered from COVID-19. The sequenced material came from PBMCs or T cells enriched from blood (not recorded which). CDR3 DNA sequence: TGCGCCAGCAGCTTGGGACAGAGCGAGCAGTACTTC. Translating gives CASSLGQSEQYF.